These T cell receptor beta chains were read from a single sample in a study of T cell responses to AZD1222 COVID-19 vaccine. Assay: immunoSEQ multiplex PCR; the TCRdb copy retains only in-frame clones and omits some. The sample holds around 100,000 clones, 75% to 95% seen once. The sequenced sample was peripheral blood, obtained on day 0 of AZD1222 vaccination. The source of these receptors is an adult in good health. Each CDR3 is given with its conserved first and last residue. The D gene is left open where the match is weak. Clone size appears in some rows only: once, few, many, or a class for an expanded clone.

>TRBJ1-3|TRBV18|NA|NA
TGTGCCAGCTCGATCGACGGATCCTCTGGAAACACCATATATTTT
CASSIDGSSGNTIYF
>TRBJ1-1|TRBV19|NA|NA
TGTGCCAGTACTCAACAGGGAAGAGGGTTGAACACTGAAGCTTTCTTT
CASTQQGRGLNTEAFF
>TRBJ2-1|TRBV11-2|NA|TRBD2
TGTGCCAGCAGCCCTCTAGCGGGAAACAATGAGCAGTTCTTC
CASSPLAGNNEQFF
>TRBJ2-7|TRBV28|NA|NA
TGTGCCAGCAGTTTATCCCGGGACCGAGTACGCGAGCAGTACTTC
CASSLSRDRVREQYF
>TRBJ1-6|TRBV6-2/TRBV6-3|NA|TRBD1
TGTGCCAGCAGTCGTACCTCAGGGGGCAAGGATTCACCCCTCCACTTT
CASSRTSGGKDSPLHF
>TRBJ1-3|TRBV5-1|once|TRBD1
TGCGCCAGCAGCTTGGAGCAGGGGGCATCTGGAAACACCATATATTTT
CASSLEQGASGNTIYF
>TRBJ2-1|TRBV4-1|NA|NA
TGCGCCAGCAGCCAAGATATCCCTGCCGGCAATGAGCAGTTCTTC
CASSQDIPAGNEQFF
>TRBJ2-7|TRBV6-5|NA|NA
TGTGCCACGAGCGGGCGGCAGGGTGCGCACGAGCAGTACTTC
CATSGRQGAHEQYF
>TRBJ2-7|TRBV18|once|NA
TGTGCCAGCTCACCACCCAAGGTATCAGGGTACGAGCAGTACTTC
CASSPPKVSGYEQYF
>TRBJ2-1|TRBV4-3|NA|TRBD2
TGCGCCAGCAGCCAGACTAGCGGGAGCCACAATGAGCAGTTCTTC
CASSQTSGSHNEQFF
>TRBJ1-5|TRBV2|once|TRBD1
TGTGCCAGCAGCGGGACAGGGGGCCAAAGTCCCAATCAGCCCCAGCATTTT
CASSGTGGQSPNQPQHF
>TRBJ1-5|TRBV6-1|NA|NA
TGTGCCAGCAGTGAAATCAATCAGCCCCAGCATTTT
CASSEINQPQHF
>TRBJ1-5|TRBV3-1/TRBV3-2|NA|NA
TGTGCCAGCAGCCACAGGGGCAGGGGTCAGAATCAGCCCCAGCATTTT
CASSHRGRGQNQPQHF
>TRBJ1-6|TRBV27|NA|TRBD1
TGTGCCAGCAGTCCTGACAGGGGGGGTTCACCCCTCCACTTT
CASSPDRGGSPLHF
>TRBJ1-1|TRBV29-1|NA|NA
TGCAGCGTTGAAAAGGGGAACACTGAAGCTTTCTTT
CSVEKGNTEAFF
>TRBJ2-7|TRBV7-8|NA|NA
TGTGCCAGCAGCCCAGGGACGGGCTCCTACGAGCAGTACTTC
CASSPGTGSYEQYF
>TRBJ1-6|TRBV27|NA|NA
TGTGCCAGCAGTTTATGGAGGTATAATTCACCCCTCCACTTT
CASSLWRYNSPLHF
>TRBJ2-1|TRBV27|NA|NA
TGTGCCAGCAGTGGGAGATGGGATGAGCAGTTCTTC
CASSGRWDEQFF
>TRBJ2-3|TRBV6-5|NA|NA
TGTGCCAGCAGTCTAAAGGGAGATACGCAGTATTTT
CASSLKGDTQYF
>TRBJ1-6|TRBV3-1/TRBV3-2|NA|NA
TGTGCCAGCAGCCAAGTCCTTGGACAGAATTCACCCCTCCACTTT
CASSQVLGQNSPLHF
>TRBJ1-2|TRBV5-6|NA|NA
TGTGCCAGCAGCTTGGATGGCGAATACTACACTAACTATGGCTACACCTTC
CASSLDGEYYTNYGYTF
>TRBJ2-7|TRBV28|NA|NA
TGTGCCAGCAGTTTTACTGTCAAGTCCTACGAGCAGTACTTC
CASSFTVKSYEQYF
>TRBJ1-3|TRBV9|once|NA
TGTGCCAGCAGCGGGACAGCTGGAAACACCATATATTTT
CASSGTAGNTIYF
>TRBJ2-1|TRBV6-2/TRBV6-3|NA|NA
TGTGCCAGCAGTAAGGGGCAGGACTACAATGAGCAGTTCTTC
CASSKGQDYNEQFF
>TRBJ2-5|TRBV28|NA|TRBD1
TGTGCCAGCAAACCTTTGGACAGGGCCGAGGAGACCCAGTACTTC
CASKPLDRAEETQYF
>TRBJ1-2|TRBV10-1|NA|NA
TGCGCCAGCAGCGACAGCTATAACTATGGCTACACCTTC
CASSDSYNYGYTF
>TRBJ1-2|TRBV28|NA|TRBD1
TGTGCCAGCAGTCCAGGGACAGGTCTCTTCTATGGCTACACCTTC
CASSPGTGLFYGYTF
>TRBJ1-2|TRBV30|NA|NA
TGTGCCTGGACTGGAGGAATCTATGGCTACACCTTC
CAWTGGIYGYTF
>TRBJ2-1|TRBV19|NA|TRBD1
TGTGCCAGTACCGGGGGCCGACAGGGGGGCAAATCCTACAATGAGCAGTTCTTC
CASTGGRQGGKSYNEQFF
>TRBJ2-3|TRBV25-1|NA|TRBD2
TGTGCCAGCAGTGAAATAGCGGGAGTCTCAGATACGCAGTATTTT
CASSEIAGVSDTQYF
>TRBJ2-7|TRBV2|NA|TRBD1
TGTGCCAGCGCACCGGGACAGGGGTCCCACGAGCAGTACTTC
CASAPGQGSHEQYF
>TRBJ2-3|TRBV7-2|NA|TRBD2
TGTGCCAGCAGCTTAGCAGGGGGGGCCCCGGGACTAGCGGGAGGGGCCACAGATACGCAGTATTTT
CASSLAGGAPGLAGGATDTQYF
>TRBJ1-5|TRBV29-1|NA|NA
TGCAGCGTTGGAGACACTCCCCGACAGGATCAGCCCCAGCATTTT
CSVGDTPRQDQPQHF
>TRBJ2-3|TRBV29-1|NA|NA
TGCAGCGTGTCGGGTACGCAGTATTTT
CSVSGTQYF
>TRBJ1-2|TRBV18|once|TRBD1
TGTGCCAGCTCACGGGCCGGGACAGGGAGGATGACTAACTATGGCTACACCTTC
CASSRAGTGRMTNYGYTF
>TRBJ1-1|TRBV28|NA|NA
TGTGCCAGCAGCGTGGGACGCCTCCCTGAAGCTTTCTTT
CASSVGRLPEAFF
>TRBJ2-7|TRBV27|NA|NA
TGTGCCAGCAGTTTAACGGAAAACTACGAGCAGTACTTC
CASSLTENYEQYF
>TRBJ2-2|TRBV20-1|NA|NA
TGCAGTGCTCGAGGCTCCGGGGAGCTGTTTTTT
CSARGSGELFF
>TRBJ2-1|TRBV2|NA|TRBD2
TGTGCCAGCAGTCCCCGACTAGCGGGAGTTGAGCAGTTCTTC
CASSPRLAGVEQFF
>TRBJ1-4|TRBV6-5|NA|NA
TGTGCCACCTCCGGTTGGCCCAATGAAAAACTGTTTTTT
CATSGWPNEKLFF
>TRBJ2-7|TRBV27|NA|TRBD1
TGTGCCAGCACCTCCGGGACAGGGGGCTACGAGCAGTACTTC
CASTSGTGGYEQYF
>TRBJ2-3|TRBV19|NA|NA
TGTGCCAGTAGCCGGACCACCACAGATACGCAGTATTTT
CASSRTTTDTQYF
>TRBJ1-1|TRBV4-1|few|NA
TGCGCCAGCAGCCAAGCCGGGAGTGAAGCTTTCTTT
CASSQAGSEAFF
>TRBJ2-1|TRBV27|NA|TRBD2
TGTGCCAGCAGGCCCGGGACTAGGGGGAATGAGCAGTTCTTC
CASRPGTRGNEQFF
>TRBJ2-1|TRBV19|NA|TRBD2
TGTGCCAGTAGTCCCCGGGGGGTTGGGAATGAGCAGTTCTTC
CASSPRGVGNEQFF